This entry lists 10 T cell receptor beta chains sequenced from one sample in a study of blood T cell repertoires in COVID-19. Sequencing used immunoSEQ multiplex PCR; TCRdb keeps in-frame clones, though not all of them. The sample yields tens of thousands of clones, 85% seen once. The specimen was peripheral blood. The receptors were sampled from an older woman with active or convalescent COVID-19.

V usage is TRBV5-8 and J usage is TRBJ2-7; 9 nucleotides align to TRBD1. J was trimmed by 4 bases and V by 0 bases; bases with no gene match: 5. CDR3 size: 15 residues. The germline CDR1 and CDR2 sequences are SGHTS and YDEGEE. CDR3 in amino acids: CASSLEGTGRYEQYF. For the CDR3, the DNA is TGTGCCAGCAGCTTGGAAGGGACAGGGCGGTACGAGCAGTACTTC.

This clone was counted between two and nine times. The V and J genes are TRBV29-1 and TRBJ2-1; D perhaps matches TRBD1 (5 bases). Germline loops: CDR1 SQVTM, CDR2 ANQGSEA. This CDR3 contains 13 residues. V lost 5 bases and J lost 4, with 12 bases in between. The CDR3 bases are TGCAGCGTTTGGACACCAGGTTACAATGAGCAGTTCTTC. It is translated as CSVWTPGYNEQFF.

DNA of the CDR3: TGTGCCAGCAGGGCAGGGGGAATCTATGGCTACACCTTC. The encoded protein is CASRAGGIYGYTF. The rearrangement uses TRBV27 and TRBJ1-2, with 7 bases aligning to TRBD1. Germline loops: CDR1 MNHEY, CDR2 SMNVEV (reference sequence). The CDR3 runs to 13 residues. J gave up 4 bases and V 6 bases, and 5 bases lay outside the gene matches.

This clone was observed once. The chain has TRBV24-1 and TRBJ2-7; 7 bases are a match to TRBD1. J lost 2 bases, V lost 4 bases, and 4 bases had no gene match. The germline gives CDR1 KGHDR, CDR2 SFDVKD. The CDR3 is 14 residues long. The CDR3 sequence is CATSESTGPYEQYF. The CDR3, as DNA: TGTGCCACCAGTGAATCGACAGGGCCCTACGAGCAGTACTTC.

CDR3 loop: CASSKLASGGATDTQYF. The CDR3 coding sequence is TGCGCCAGCAGCAAACTAGCAAGCGGGGGGGCGACAGATACGCAGTATTTT. The genes are TRBV5-1 and TRBJ2-3; TRBD2 aligns across 10 bases. The length of the CDR3 is 17 residues. Germline assignment: CDR1 SGHRS and CDR2 YFSETQ. J was trimmed by 3 bases and V by 4 bases; bases with no gene match: 11.

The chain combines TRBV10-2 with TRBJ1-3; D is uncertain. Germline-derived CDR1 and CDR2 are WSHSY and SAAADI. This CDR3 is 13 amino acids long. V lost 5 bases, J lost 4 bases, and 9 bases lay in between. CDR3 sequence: CASSHDKGNTIYF. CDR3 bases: TGCGCCAGCAGTCACGACAAAGGAAACACCATATATTTT.

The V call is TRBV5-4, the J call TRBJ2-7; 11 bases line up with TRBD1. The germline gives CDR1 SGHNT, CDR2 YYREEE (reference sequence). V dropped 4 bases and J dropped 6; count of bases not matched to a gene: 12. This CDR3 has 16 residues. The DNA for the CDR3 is TGTGCCAGCAGCATCGGACAGGGGGCCGGGACGGGCGAGCAGTACTTC. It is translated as CASSIGQGAGTGEQYF.

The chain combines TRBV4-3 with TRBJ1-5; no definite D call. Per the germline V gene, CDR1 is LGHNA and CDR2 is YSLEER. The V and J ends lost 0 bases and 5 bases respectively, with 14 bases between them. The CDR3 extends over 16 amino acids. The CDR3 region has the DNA TGCGCCAGCAGCCAAGATCTCGGCGGGAAATATCAGCCCCAGCATTTT. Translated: CASSQDLGGKYQPQHF.

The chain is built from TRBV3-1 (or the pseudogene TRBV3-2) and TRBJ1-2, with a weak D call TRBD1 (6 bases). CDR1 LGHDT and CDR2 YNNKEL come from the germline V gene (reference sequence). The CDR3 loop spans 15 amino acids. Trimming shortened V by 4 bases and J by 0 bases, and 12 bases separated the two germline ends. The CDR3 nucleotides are TGTGCCAGCAGCCGGAGAGGGACAACTAACTATGGCTACACCTTC. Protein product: CASSRRGTTNYGYTF.

The CDR3 region is CASSKRGLIQETQYF. The CDR3 nucleotides are TGTGCCAGCAGCAAACGCGGACTCATTCAAGAGACCCAGTACTTC. The V call is TRBV21-1, the J call TRBJ2-5; TRBD2, the table's D call, lacks a check against the DNA. TRBV21-1 is marked as a pseudogene. The CDR3 has 15 residues.